This is a list of T cell receptor beta chains from one sample in a study of cytomegalovirus exposure and HLA in healthy donors. Assay used: immunoSEQ multiplex PCR; TCRdb lists only in-frame clones, some missing. The data hold under 200,000 clones, with roughly 77% observed a single time. The sequenced sample was PBMCs. Source of these receptors: a male donor in good health and CMV-seronegative. Each CDR3 is given with its conserved first and last residue. D genes are given only for firm matches. Expanded clones get a size class; other rows say once, few or many, or leave the size out.

>TRBJ2-5|TRBV7-7|.|.
CASSVNQETQYF
TGTGCCAGCAGCGTAAACCAAGAGACCCAGTACTTC
>TRBJ2-7|TRBV28|TRBD2|.
CASSRGGLADYEQYF
TGTGCCAGCAGTCGGGGGGGACTAGCGGACTACGAGCAGTACTTC
>TRBJ2-2|TRBV9|.|.
CASSAGGRSNTGELFF
TGTGCCAGCAGCGCAGGAGGGCGGTCGAACACCGGGGAGCTGTTTTTT
>TRBJ1-1|TRBV19|.|.
CASSISRRLNTEAFF
TGTGCCAGTAGTATAAGTAGGAGACTGAACACTGAAGCTTTCTTT
>TRBJ1-5|TRBV28|TRBD1|.
CASRDSRQGIWSQPQHF
TGTGCCAGCAGGGATTCTCGACAGGGAATTTGGAGTCAGCCCCAGCATTTT
>TRBJ2-1|TRBV2|TRBD2|.
CASTGLDDEQFF
TGTGCCAGCACGGGACTAGACGATGAGCAGTTCTTC
>TRBJ1-2|TRBV4-3|TRBD1|.
CASSLQTGTGVGYTF
TGCGCCAGCAGCCTTCAAACCGGGACAGGGGTTGGCTACACCTTC
>TRBJ2-7|TRBV2|TRBD2|.
CASASGAGGEQYF
TGTGCCAGTGCATCCGGGGCGGGGGGAGAGCAGTACTTC
>TRBJ1-1|TRBV4-1|.|.
CASSPYHGSAWGDTEAFF
TGCGCCAGCAGCCCATACCACGGGAGCGCTTGGGGAGACACTGAAGCTTTCTTT
>TRBJ1-2|TRBV7-9|TRBD1|.
CASSSSYGTGVLGGYTF
TGTGCCAGCAGCTCCAGCTACGGGACAGGGGTGCTTGGTGGCTACACCTTC
>TRBJ2-7|TRBV5-4|TRBD1|.
CASSLGSGTGLYEQYF
TGTGCCAGCAGCTTGGGATCCGGGACAGGATTATACGAGCAGTACTTC
>TRBJ2-7|TRBV7-3|.|.
CASSLRVDSTYEQYF
TGTGCCAGCAGCTTAAGAGTCGACAGTACCTACGAGCAGTACTTC
>TRBJ2-4|TRBV6-6|.|.
CASSYYEGSKNIQYF
TGTGCCAGCAGTTACTACGAGGGTAGCAAAAACATTCAGTACTTC
>TRBJ1-5|TRBV19|.|.
CASSIVNNQPQHF
TGTGCCAGTAGTATAGTTAATAATCAGCCCCAGCATTTT
>TRBJ1-2|TRBV19|.|.
CATAQGRGYTF
TGTGCCACAGCCCAGGGAAGGGGCTACACCTTC
>TRBJ2-3|TRBV2|TRBD2|few
CASSYPGGMGTDTQYF
TGTGCCAGCAGTTACCCGGGAGGTATGGGCACAGATACGCAGTATTTT
>TRBJ1-5|TRBV27|TRBD1|.
CASSRGTGGEQPQHF
TGTGCCAGCAGTCGCGGGACAGGGGGTGAACAGCCCCAGCATTTT
>TRBJ2-7|TRBV7-2|TRBD2|.
CASSFLTGLVGPNSYEQYF
TGTGCCAGCAGCTTCCTCACGGGACTAGTGGGGCCTAACTCCTACGAGCAGTACTTC
>TRBJ1-5|TRBV27|TRBD1|.
CASSAGQYSNQPQHF
TGTGCCAGCAGTGCGGGACAGTATAGCAATCAGCCCCAGCATTTT
>TRBJ1-5|TRBV5-7|.|.
CASSLLSGPQHF
TGTGCCAGCAGCTTACTTAGCGGGCCCCAGCATTTT
>TRBJ2-3|TRBV11-2|.|.
CASSLYREWTDTQYF
TGTGCCAGCAGCTTATACCGGGAGTGGACAGATACGCAGTATTTT
>TRBJ2-7|TRBV9|.|.
CASSVAGTGLYEQYF
TGTGCCAGCAGCGTAGCTGGGACTGGCCTCTACGAGCAGTACTTC
>TRBJ2-3|TRBV10-2|TRBD2|.
CARPSGSTDTQYF
TGCGCCAGACCTAGCGGGAGCACAGATACGCAGTATTTT